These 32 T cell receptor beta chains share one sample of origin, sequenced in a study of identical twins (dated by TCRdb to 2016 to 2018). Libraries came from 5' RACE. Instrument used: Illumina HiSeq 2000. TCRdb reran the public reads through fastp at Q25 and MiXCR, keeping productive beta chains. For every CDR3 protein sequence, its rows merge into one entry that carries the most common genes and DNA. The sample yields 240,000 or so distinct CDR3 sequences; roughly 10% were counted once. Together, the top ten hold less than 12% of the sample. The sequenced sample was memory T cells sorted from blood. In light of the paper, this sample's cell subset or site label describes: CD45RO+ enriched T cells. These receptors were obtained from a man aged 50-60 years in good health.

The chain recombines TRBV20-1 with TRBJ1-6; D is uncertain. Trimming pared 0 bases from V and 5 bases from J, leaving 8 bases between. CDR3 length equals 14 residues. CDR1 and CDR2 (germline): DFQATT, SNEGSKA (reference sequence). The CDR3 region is CSARDGGDNSPLHF. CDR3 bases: TGCAGTGCTAGAGATGGAGGCGATAATTCACCCCTCCACTTT.

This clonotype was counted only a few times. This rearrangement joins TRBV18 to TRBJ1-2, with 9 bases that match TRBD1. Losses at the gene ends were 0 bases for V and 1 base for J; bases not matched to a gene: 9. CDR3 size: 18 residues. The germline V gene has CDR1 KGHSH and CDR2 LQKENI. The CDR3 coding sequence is TGTGCCAGCTCACCACCGTTTAGGACAGGGGTCCGTAACTATGGCTACACCTTC. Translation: CASSPPFRTGVRNYGYTF.

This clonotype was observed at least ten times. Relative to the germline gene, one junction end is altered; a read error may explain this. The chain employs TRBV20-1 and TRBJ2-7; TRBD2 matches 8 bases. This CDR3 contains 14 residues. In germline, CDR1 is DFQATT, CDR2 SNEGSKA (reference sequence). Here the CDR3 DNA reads TGCAGTGCTAGGGTCTCTCCGGGGGGGCCCGAGCACTACTTC. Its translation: CSARVSPGGPEHYF.

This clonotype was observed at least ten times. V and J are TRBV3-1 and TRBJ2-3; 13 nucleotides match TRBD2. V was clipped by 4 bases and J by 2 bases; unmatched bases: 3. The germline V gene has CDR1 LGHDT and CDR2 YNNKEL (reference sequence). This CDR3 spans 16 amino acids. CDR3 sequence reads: CASSRTSGGATDTQYF. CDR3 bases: TGTGCCAGCAGCCGGACTAGCGGGGGAGCCACAGATACGCAGTATTTT.

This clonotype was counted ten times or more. The CDR3 sequence: CSASQPGQGAGGTEAFF. The CDR3 nucleotides are TGCAGTGCTAGCCAACCGGGACAGGGGGCTGGGGGCACTGAAGCTTTCTTT. V and J are TRBV20-1 and TRBJ1-1, with 12 bases that match TRBD1. The trim removed 3 bases at V and 4 bases at J, leaving 12 bases unmatched. This CDR3 spans 17 amino acids. The germline V gene encodes CDR1 DFQATT and CDR2 SNEGSKA (reference sequence).

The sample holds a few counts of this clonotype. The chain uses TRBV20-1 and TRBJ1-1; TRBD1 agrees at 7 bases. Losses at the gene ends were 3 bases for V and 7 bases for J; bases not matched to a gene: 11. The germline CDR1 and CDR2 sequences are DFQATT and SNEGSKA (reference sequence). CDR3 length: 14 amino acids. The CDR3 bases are TGCAGTGCTAGGATCACAGGGGAGCGGAATGAAGCTTTCTTT. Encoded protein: CSARITGERNEAFF.

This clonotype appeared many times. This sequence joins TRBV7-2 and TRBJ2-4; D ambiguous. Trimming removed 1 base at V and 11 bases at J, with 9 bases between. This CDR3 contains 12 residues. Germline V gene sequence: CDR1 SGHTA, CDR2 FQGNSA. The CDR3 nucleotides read TGTGCCAGCAGCTTAGTCGAAAATCTTCAGTACTTC. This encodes CASSLVENLQYF.

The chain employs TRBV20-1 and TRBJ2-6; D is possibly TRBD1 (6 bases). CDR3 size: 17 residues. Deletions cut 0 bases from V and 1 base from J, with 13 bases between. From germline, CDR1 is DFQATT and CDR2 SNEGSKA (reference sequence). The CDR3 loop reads CSAREAGVSSGANVLTF. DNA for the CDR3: TGCAGTGCTAGAGAGGCAGGGGTCAGTTCTGGGGCCAACGTCCTGACTTTC.

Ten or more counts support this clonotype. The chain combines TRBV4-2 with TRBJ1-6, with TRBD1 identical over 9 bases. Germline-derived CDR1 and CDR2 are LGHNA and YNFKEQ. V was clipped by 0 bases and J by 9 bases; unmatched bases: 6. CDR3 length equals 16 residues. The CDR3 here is CASSQDRGQGGSPLHF. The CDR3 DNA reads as TGTGCCAGCAGCCAAGACCGGGGACAGGGAGGTTCACCCCTCCACTTT.

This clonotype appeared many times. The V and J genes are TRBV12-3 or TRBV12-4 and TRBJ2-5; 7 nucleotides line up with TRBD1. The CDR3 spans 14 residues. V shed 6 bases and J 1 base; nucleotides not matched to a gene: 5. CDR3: CASSKGQVQETQYF. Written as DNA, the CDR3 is TGTGCCAGCAGCAAAGGACAGGTCCAAGAGACCCAGTACTTC.

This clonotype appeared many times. The CDR3 loop is CAISESGTVPFEDTIYF. CDR3 bases: TGTGCCATCAGTGAGTCGGGGACAGTACCCTTTGAGGACACCATATATTTT. This chain joins TRBV10-3 and TRBJ1-3; TRBD1 aligns across 7 bases. Per the germline V gene, CDR1 is ENHRY and CDR2 is SYGVKD. Trimming at V came to 0 bases and at J to 8 bases, leaving 13 bases not matched to a gene. This CDR3 comprises 17 residues.

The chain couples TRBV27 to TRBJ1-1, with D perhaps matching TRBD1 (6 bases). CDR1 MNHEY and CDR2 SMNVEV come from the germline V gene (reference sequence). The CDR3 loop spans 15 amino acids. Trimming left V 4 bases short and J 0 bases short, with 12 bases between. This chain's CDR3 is CASSSEQGMNTEAFF. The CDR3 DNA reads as TGTGCCAGCAGTTCCGAACAGGGCATGAACACTGAAGCTTTCTTT.

The CDR3 sequence: CASSSRTSGENNEQFF. CDR3 in DNA: TGTGCCAGCAGTTCACGGACTAGCGGGGAAAACAATGAGCAGTTCTTC. The chain recombines TRBV12-3 or TRBV12-4 with TRBJ2-1; TRBD2 matches at 12 bases. The CDR3 has 16 residues. The V segment lost 4 bases and the J segment 5 bases; nucleotides outside the gene matches: 6.

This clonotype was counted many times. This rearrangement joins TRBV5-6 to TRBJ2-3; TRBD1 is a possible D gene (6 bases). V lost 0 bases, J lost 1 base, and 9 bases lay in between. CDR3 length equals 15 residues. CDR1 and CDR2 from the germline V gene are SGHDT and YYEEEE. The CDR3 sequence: CASSLDRTGTDTQYF. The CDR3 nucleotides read TGTGCCAGCAGCTTGGACAGGACAGGCACAGATACGCAGTATTTT.

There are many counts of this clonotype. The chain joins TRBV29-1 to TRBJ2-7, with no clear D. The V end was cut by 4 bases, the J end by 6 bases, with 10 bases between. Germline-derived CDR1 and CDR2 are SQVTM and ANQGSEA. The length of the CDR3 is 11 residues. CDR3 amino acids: CSVGADAEQYF. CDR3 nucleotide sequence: TGCAGCGTTGGCGCCGACGCCGAGCAGTACTTC.

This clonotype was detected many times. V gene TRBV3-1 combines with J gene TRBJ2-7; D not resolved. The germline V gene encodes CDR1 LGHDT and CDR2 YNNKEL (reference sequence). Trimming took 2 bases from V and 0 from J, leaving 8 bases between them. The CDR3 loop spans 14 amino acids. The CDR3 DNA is TGTGCCAGCAGCCAACTACAAAGCTCCTACGAGCAGTACTTC. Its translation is CASSQLQSSYEQYF.

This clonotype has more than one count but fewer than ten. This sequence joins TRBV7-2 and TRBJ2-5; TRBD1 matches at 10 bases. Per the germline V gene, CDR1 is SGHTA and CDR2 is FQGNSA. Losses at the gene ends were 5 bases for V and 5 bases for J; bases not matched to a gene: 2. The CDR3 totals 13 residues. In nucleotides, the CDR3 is TGTGCCAGCAGCCGGACAGGGGGGGAGACCCAGTACTTC. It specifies CASSRTGGETQYF.

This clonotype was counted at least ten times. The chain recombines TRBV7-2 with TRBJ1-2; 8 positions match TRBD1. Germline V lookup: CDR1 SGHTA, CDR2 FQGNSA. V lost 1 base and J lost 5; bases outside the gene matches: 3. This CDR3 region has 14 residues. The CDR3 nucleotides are TGTGCCAGCAGCTTAGGGACAGGGTCTTATGGCTACACCTTC. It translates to CASSLGTGSYGYTF.

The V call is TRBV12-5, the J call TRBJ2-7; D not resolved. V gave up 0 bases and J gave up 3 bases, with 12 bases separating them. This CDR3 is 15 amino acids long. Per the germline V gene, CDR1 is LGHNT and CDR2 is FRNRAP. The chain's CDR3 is CASGLVQGPHYEQYF. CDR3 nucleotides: TGTGCTAGTGGTTTGGTACAAGGGCCACACTACGAGCAGTACTTC.

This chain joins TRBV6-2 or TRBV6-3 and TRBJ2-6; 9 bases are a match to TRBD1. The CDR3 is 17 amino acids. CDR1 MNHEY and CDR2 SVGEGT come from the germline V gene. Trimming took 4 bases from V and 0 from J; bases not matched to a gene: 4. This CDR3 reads CASSWDRDFSGANVLTF. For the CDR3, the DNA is TGTGCCAGCAGTTGGGACAGGGATTTCTCTGGGGCCAACGTCCTGACTTTC.

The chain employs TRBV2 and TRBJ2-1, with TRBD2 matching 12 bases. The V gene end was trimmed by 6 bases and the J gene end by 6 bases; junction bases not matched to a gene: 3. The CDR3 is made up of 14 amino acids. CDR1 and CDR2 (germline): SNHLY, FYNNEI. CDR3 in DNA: TGTGCCAGCAGCACTAGCGGGGGGCCCAATGAGCAGTTCTTC. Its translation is CASSTSGGPNEQFF.

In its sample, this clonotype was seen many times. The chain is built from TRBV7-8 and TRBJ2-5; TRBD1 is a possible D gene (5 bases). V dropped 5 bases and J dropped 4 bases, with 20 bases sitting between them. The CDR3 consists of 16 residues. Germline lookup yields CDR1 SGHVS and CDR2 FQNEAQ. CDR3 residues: CASSDSHPGRVETQYF. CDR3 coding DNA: TGTGCCAGCAGCGATAGCCACCCGGGCAGGGTAGAGACCCAGTACTTC.

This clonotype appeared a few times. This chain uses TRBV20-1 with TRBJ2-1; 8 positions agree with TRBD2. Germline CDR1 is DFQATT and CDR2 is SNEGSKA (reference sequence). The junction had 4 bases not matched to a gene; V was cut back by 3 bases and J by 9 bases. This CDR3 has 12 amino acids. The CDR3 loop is CSASGGGREQFF. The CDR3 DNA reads TGCAGTGCTAGCGGGGGGGGTCGTGAGCAGTTCTTC.

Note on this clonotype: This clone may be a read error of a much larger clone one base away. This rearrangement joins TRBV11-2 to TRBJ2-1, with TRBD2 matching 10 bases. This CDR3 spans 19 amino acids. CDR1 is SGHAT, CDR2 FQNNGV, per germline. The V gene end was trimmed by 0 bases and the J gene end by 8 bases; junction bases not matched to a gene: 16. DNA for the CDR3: TGTGCCAGCAGCTTAGACTCCGTTCTCGGGAAGCGGGAGGGCGATGAGCAGTTCTTC. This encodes CASSLDSVLGKREGDEQFF.

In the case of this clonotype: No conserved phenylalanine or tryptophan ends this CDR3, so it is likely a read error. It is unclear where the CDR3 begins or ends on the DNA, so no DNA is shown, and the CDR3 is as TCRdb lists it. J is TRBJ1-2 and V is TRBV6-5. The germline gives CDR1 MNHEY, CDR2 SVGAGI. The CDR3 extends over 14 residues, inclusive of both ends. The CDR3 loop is CASSYLKPPLIWTI.

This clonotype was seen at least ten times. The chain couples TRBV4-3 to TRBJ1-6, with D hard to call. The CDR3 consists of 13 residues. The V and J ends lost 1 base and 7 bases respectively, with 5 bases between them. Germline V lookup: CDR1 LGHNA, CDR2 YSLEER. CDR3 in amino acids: CASSQGRNSPLHF. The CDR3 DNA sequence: TGCGCCAGCAGCCAAGGACGGAATTCACCCCTCCACTTT.

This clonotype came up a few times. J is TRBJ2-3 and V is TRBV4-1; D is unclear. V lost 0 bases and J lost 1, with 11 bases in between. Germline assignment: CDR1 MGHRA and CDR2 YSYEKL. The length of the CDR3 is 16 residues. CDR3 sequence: CASSQDRARGTDTQYF. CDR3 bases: TGCGCCAGCAGCCAAGACCGAGCCCGGGGCACAGATACGCAGTATTTT.

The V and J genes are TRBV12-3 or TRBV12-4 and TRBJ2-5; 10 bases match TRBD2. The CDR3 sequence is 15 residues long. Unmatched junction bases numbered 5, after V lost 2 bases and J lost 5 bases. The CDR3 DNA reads TGTGCCAGCAGTTTAATTAGCGGGGGGCGTGAGACCCAGTACTTC. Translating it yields CASSLISGGRETQYF.

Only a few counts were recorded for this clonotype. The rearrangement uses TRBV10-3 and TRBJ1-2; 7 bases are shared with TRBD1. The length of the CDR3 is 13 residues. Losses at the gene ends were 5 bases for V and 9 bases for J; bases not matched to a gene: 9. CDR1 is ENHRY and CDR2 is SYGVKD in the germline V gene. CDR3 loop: CAISLDREASYTF. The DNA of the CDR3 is TGTGCCATCAGTCTAGACAGGGAAGCAAGCTACACCTTC.

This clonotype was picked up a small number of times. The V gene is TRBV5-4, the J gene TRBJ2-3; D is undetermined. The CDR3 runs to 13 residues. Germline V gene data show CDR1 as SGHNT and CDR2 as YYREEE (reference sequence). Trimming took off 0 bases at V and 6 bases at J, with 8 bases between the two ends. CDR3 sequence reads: CASSLGARDTQYF. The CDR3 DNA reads TGTGCCAGCAGCTTGGGGGCGCGGGATACGCAGTATTTT.

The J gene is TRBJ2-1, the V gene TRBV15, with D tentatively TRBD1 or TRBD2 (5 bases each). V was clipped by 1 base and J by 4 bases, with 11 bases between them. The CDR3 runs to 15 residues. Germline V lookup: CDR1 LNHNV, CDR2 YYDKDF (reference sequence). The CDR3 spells CATSRGWGRYNEQFF. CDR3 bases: TGTGCCACCAGCAGAGGATGGGGACGGTACAATGAGCAGTTCTTC.

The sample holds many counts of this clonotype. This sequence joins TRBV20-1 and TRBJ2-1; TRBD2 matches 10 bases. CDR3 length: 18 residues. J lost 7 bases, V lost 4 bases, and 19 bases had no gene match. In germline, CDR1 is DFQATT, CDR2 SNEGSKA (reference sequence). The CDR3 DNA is TGCAGTGCTACCTCCGTATGGGGAAGCGGGAGGGGCGGGAATGAGCAGTTCTTC. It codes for CSATSVWGSGRGGNEQFF.